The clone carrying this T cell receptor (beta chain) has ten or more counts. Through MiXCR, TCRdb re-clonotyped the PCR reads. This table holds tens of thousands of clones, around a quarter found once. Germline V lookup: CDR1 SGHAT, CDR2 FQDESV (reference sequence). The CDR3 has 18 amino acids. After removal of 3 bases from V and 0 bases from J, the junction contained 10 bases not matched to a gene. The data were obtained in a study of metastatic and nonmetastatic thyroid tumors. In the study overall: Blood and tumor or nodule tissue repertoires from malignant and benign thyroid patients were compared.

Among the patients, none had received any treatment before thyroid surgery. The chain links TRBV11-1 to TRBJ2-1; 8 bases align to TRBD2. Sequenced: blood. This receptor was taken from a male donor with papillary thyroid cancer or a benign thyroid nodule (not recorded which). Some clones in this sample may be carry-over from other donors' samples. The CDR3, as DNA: TGTGCCAGCAGCTTTGTACCTAGCGGGTTGAGCTCCTACAATGAGCAGTTCTTC. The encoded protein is CASSFVPSGLSSYNEQFF.